The rows below give T cell receptor beta chains drawn from one sample of a study of CD8+ T cells in alopecia areata. Using immunoSEQ multiplex PCR, the repertoire was profiled, and TCRdb retains in-frame clones only, with some absent. Of about 170,000 clones listed, about 54% are singletons. The starting material was CD4+ T cells sorted from blood, obtained between weeks 55 and 65, from a patient treated with tofacitinib. The receptors stem from a human donor with alopecia areata. Both conserved end residues are part of each CDR3. The order of the fields is J gene, clone size, D gene, V gene, CDR3 protein, CDR3 DNA. The D gene is left open where the match is weak. Clone sizes are given selectively: once, few, many, or a class where the clone is expanded.

J: TRBJ2-1
size: -
D: -
V: TRBV15
CDR3: CATSGGTDNEQFF
DNA: TGTGCCACCAGCGGGGGGACAGACAATGAGCAGTTCTTC

J: TRBJ2-1
size: -
D: TRBD1
V: TRBV30
CDR3: CAWKIQGTYNEQFF
DNA: TGTGCCTGGAAAATACAGGGGACCTACAATGAGCAGTTCTTC

J: TRBJ1-2
size: -
D: -
V: TRBV29-1
CDR3: CSVGGGLRNYGYTF
DNA: TGCAGCGTTGGTGGGGGGCTGCGTAACTATGGCTACACCTTC

J: TRBJ2-7
size: few
D: TRBD1
V: TRBV6-5
CDR3: CASSYLGTGFVEQYF
DNA: TGTGCCAGCAGTTACCTCGGGACAGGGTTCGTCGAGCAGTACTTC

J: TRBJ2-3
size: -
D: -
V: TRBV29-1
CDR3: CSGGGGHSTDTQYF
DNA: TGCAGCGGTGGTGGGGGGCATAGCACAGATACGCAGTATTTT

J: TRBJ2-7
size: once
D: -
V: TRBV15
CDR3: CATSRDHTYEQYF
DNA: TGTGCCACCAGCAGAGATCACACCTACGAGCAGTACTTC

J: TRBJ2-7
size: -
D: TRBD1
V: TRBV30
CDR3: CAWSGRDRVTYEQYF
DNA: TGTGCCTGGAGTGGCCGGGACAGGGTTACCTACGAGCAGTACTTC

J: TRBJ1-2
size: -
D: -
V: TRBV12-5
CDR3: CASGLDYGYTF
DNA: TGTGCTAGTGGTTTGGACTATGGCTACACCTTC

J: TRBJ1-1
size: -
D: -
V: TRBV21-1
CDR3: CASSKGDRMNTEAFF
DNA: TGTGCCAGCAGCAAAGGTGACAGGATGAACACTGAAGCTTTCTTT

J: TRBJ2-7
size: -
D: -
V: TRBV23-1
CDR3: CASSHCGQGATEQYF
DNA: TGCGCCAGCAGTCACTGCGGGCAGGGCGCCACCGAGCAGTACTTC

J: TRBJ2-7
size: few
D: -
V: TRBV29-1
CDR3: CSVARGEIYEQYF
DNA: TGCAGCGTTGCACGAGGGGAAATCTACGAGCAGTACTTC

J: TRBJ1-1
size: few
D: TRBD1
V: TRBV5-1
CDR3: CASSISPGQKNTEAFF
DNA: TGCGCCAGCAGCATTTCACCGGGACAGAAGAACACTGAAGCTTTCTTT

J: TRBJ2-5
size: -
D: -
V: TRBV2
CDR3: CASRRGGSSETQYF
DNA: TGTGCCAGCAGGCGAGGAGGGTCGTCAGAGACCCAGTACTTC

J: TRBJ2-2
size: -
D: -
V: TRBV10-3
CDR3: CAIRGTGELFF
DNA: TGTGCCATCAGGGGGACCGGGGAGCTGTTTTTT

J: TRBJ1-5
size: -
D: -
V: TRBV5-5
CDR3: CASSLAGQADQPQHF
DNA: TGTGCCAGCAGCTTGGCGGGGCAGGCTGATCAGCCCCAGCATTTT

J: TRBJ1-4
size: once
D: -
V: TRBV5-1
CDR3: CASSFDGTTNEKLFF
DNA: TGCGCCAGCAGCTTTGACGGAACAACTAATGAAAAACTGTTTTTT

J: TRBJ2-5
size: few
D: TRBD2
V: TRBV4-2
CDR3: CASSRASTGGVETQYF
DNA: TGTGCCAGCAGCCGCGCGTCGACGGGGGGTGTGGAGACCCAGTACTTC

J: TRBJ2-3
size: -
D: TRBD1
V: TRBV5-1
CDR3: CASSFRQGRTDTQYF
DNA: TGCGCCAGCAGCTTCCGACAGGGAAGGACAGATACGCAGTATTTT

J: TRBJ1-2
size: -
D: -
V: TRBV30
CDR3: CAWSVRPVDRWYGYTF
DNA: TGTGCCTGGAGTGTTAGGCCAGTAGATAGGTGGTATGGCTACACCTTC

J: TRBJ1-1
size: -
D: -
V: TRBV7-2
CDR3: CASSLVRVNTEAFF
DNA: TGTGCCAGCAGCTTAGTCAGGGTGAACACTGAAGCTTTCTTT

J: TRBJ2-1
size: -
D: -
V: TRBV29-1
CDR3: CSVEGGPGSNNEQFF
DNA: TGCAGCGTTGAAGGCGGGCCAGGGTCTAACAATGAGCAGTTCTTC

J: TRBJ1-1
size: -
D: TRBD1
V: TRBV7-9
CDR3: CASTQGDRARTEAFF
DNA: TGTGCCAGCACCCAGGGAGACAGGGCCCGAACTGAAGCTTTCTTT

J: TRBJ2-3
size: few
D: TRBD2
V: TRBV4-1
CDR3: CASSQDSSGGISTDTQYF
DNA: TGCGCCAGCAGCCAAGATTCTAGCGGGGGGATTAGCACAGATACGCAGTATTTT

J: TRBJ2-2
size: -
D: -
V: TRBV14
CDR3: CASSQVGANTGELFF
DNA: TGTGCCAGCAGCCAAGTGGGCGCGAACACCGGGGAGCTGTTTTTT

J: TRBJ1-1
size: -
D: TRBD1
V: TRBV29-1
CDR3: CSVPDRAETEAFF
DNA: TGCAGCGTTCCGGACAGGGCAGAGACTGAAGCTTTCTTT

J: TRBJ2-5
size: -
D: -
V: TRBV4-1
CDR3: CASSLIIRDQETQYF
DNA: TGCGCCAGCAGCCTTATCATCCGAGACCAAGAGACCCAGTACTTC

J: TRBJ1-1
size: few
D: -
V: TRBV5-1
CDR3: CASSLGKGTEAFF
DNA: TGCGCCAGCAGCTTGGGAAAGGGGACTGAAGCTTTCTTT

J: TRBJ2-7
size: -
D: TRBD1
V: TRBV28
CDR3: CASSPSGQVFSYEQYF
DNA: TGTGCCAGCAGTCCCAGCGGACAGGTGTTTTCCTACGAGCAGTACTTC

J: TRBJ2-3
size: -
D: TRBD2
V: TRBV30
CDR3: CAWSVTSGGPTDTQYF
DNA: TGTGCCTGGAGTGTGACTAGCGGGGGCCCCACAGATACGCAGTATTTT

J: TRBJ1-1
size: -
D: -
V: TRBV7-9
CDR3: CASSLAAAAEEAFF
DNA: TGTGCCAGCAGCTTAGCGGCGGCAGCCGAAGAAGCTTTCTTT

J: TRBJ2-3
size: -
D: -
V: TRBV5-1
CDR3: CASSLALASTDTQYF
DNA: TGCGCCAGCAGCTTGGCCCTAGCTAGCACAGATACGCAGTATTTT

J: TRBJ2-3
size: -
D: -
V: TRBV29-1
CDR3: CSVVFRAGSGTDTQYF
DNA: TGCAGCGTTGTGTTTAGAGCCGGTTCAGGCACAGATACGCAGTATTTT

J: TRBJ1-5
size: -
D: -
V: TRBV6-5
CDR3: CASSRTVNSNQPQHF
DNA: TGTGCCAGCAGTAGGACAGTTAATAGCAATCAGCCCCAGCATTTT